This T cell receptor beta chain was documented in a study of cytomegalovirus exposure and HLA in healthy donors. A multiplex PCR was run with 60 Vbeta primers and 13 Jbeta primers. Original data processing: Later work found 80 million or so unique TCR beta chains, with 9.5 million to 11 million shared. The repertoire was sequenced with immunoSEQ multiplex PCR; TCRdb's copy has only in-frame clones and lacks some. D and trimming come from the DNA, and the V and J calls and clone size come from that table. The sample holds 35,000 to 45,000 clones; less than 75% are singletons and the top ten take around 12%. As concerns this clone: The target antigen is unknown.

General study findings and limits: Whilst most TCR sequences proved rare, a subset of public TCRs occurred across many donors.

The sample consisted of PBMCs. This clonotype was sampled from a man aged 55 to 70 in good health and CMV-seropositive.

This CDR3 is CATLTGDASENTEAFF. DNA of the CDR3: TGTGCCACCCTGACAGGGGACGCCTCCGAGAACACTGAAGCTTTCTTT. The gene calls are TRBV19 and TRBJ1-1, with TRBD1 matching over 8 bases. CDR1 and CDR2 from the germline V gene are LNHDA and SQIVND (reference sequence). V shed 10 bases and J 1 base; nucleotides not matched to a gene: 14. CDR3 length: 16 amino acids. Filled out from reference TRBV19 and TRBJ1-1, the complete variable domain reads DGGITQSPKYLFRKEGQNVTLSCEQNLNHDAMYWYRQDPGQGLRLIYYSQIVNDFQKGDIAEGYSVSREKKESFPLTVTSAQKNPTAFYLCATLTGDASENTEAFFGQGTRLTVV.